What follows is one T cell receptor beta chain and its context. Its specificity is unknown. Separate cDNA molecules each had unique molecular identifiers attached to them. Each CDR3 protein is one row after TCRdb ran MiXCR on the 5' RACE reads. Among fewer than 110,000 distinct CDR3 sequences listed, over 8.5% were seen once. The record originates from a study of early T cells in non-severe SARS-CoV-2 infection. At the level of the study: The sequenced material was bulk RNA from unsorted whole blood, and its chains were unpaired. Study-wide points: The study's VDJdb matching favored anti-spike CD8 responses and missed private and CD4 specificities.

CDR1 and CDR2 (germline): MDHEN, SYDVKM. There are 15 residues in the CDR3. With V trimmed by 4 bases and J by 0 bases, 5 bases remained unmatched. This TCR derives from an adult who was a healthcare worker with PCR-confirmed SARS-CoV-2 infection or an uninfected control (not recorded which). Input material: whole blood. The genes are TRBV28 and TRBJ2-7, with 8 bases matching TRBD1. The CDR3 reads CASSSLGQDSYEQYF. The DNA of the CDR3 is TGTGCCAGCAGTTCTCTGGGACAGGACTCCTACGAGCAGTACTTC.